The 20 T cell receptor beta chains presented below share a single source sample, sequenced in a study of T cells in Graves' hyperthyroidism and ophthalmopathy. Amplification yielded TCR beta CDR3 regions, with RNA transcripts as the source. The HTBI set primed first-round TCR CDR3 RT-PCR. MiXCR was run by TCRdb on the multiplex PCR reads, yielding one entry per CDR3 protein. Of 450,000 to 650,000 distinct CDR3 sequences in the sample, approximately 17% were seen once. Sequences were obtained from blood. The origin of the receptors is a woman between 18 and 29 years old with Graves' ophthalmopathy.

The gene calls are TRBV10-3 and TRBJ2-7; D ambiguous. Per the germline V gene, CDR1 is ENHRY and CDR2 is SYGVKD. This CDR3 is built from 11 residues. The V gene lost 2 bases and the J gene lost 6 bases, with 5 bases spanning the gap. The DNA for the CDR3 is TGTGCCATCAGTGAGGCGTCCGAGCAGTACTTC. This translates into CAISEASEQYF.

The gene calls are TRBV10-3 and TRBJ2-7; the D call may be TRBD1 or TRBD2 (6 bases each). Germline V CDR1 and CDR2: ENHRY, SYGVKD. Trimming shortened V by 11 bases and J by 7 bases, and 18 bases separated the two germline ends. The CDR3 runs 12 residues. The CDR3 DNA is TGTGCCGCCGAAATGGGGGCGGGAGAGCAGTACTTC. Its protein product is CAAEMGAGEQYF.

This chain connects TRBV6-2 or TRBV6-3 to TRBJ2-1; D may be TRBD2 (5 bases). Germline loops: CDR1 MNHEY, CDR2 SVGEGT. CDR3 length equals 15 residues. Trimming took off 5 bases at V and 2 bases at J, with 13 bases between the two ends. In nucleotides, the CDR3 is TGTGCCAGCAGTGACCCCGGGATAACCTACAATGAGCAGTTCTTC. Translation: CASSDPGITYNEQFF.

This chain joins TRBV5-6 and TRBJ2-6; 9 bases are a match to TRBD1. Germline lookup yields CDR1 SGHDT and CDR2 YYEEEE. CDR3 length equals 18 residues. Trimming took 1 base from V and 3 from J; bases not matched to a gene: 8. CDR3 in amino acids: CASSLRGQGRFGANVLTF. The CDR3 coding sequence is TGTGCCAGCAGCTTGAGGGGACAGGGCCGTTTTGGGGCCAACGTCCTGACTTTC.

This clonotype was seen many times. The chain carries TRBV5-1 and TRBJ1-1; TRBD1 matches at 8 bases. Germline V lookup: CDR1 SGHRS, CDR2 YFSETQ. CDR3 size: 14 residues. The V segment lost 6 bases and the J segment 5 bases; nucleotides outside the gene matches: 9. The CDR3 DNA is TGCGCCAGCACCGAGCAGGGGGCTTGGACTGAAGCTTTCTTT. The encoded protein is CASTEQGAWTEAFF.

This clonotype was seen a few times. The chain couples TRBV19 to TRBJ1-1, with D hard to call. V gave up 2 bases and J gave up 1 base, with 11 bases separating them. Per germline, CDR1 LNHDA and CDR2 SQIVND (reference sequence). CDR3 length equals 15 residues. For the CDR3, the DNA is TGTGCCAGTAGTATAATGGCCACCAAGAACACTGAAGCTTTCTTT. The encoded protein is CASSIMATKNTEAFF.

This chain connects TRBV2 to TRBJ1-1, with D possibly TRBD1 on 6 matching bases. Trimming took 6 bases from V and 6 from J, leaving 26 bases between them. This CDR3 is 17 amino acids long. The germline V gene encodes CDR1 SNHLY and CDR2 FYNNEI. The CDR3 DNA reads as TGTGCCAGCAGAGAATTGGGGTTAGCGGGGGCCCGGTCTGAAGCTTTCTTT. Translation: CASRELGLAGARSEAFF.

This clonotype was counted a few times. This sequence joins TRBV7-9 and TRBJ1-2; D perhaps matches TRBD1 (5 bases). V was clipped by 3 bases and J by 9 bases, with 11 bases between them. The CDR3 length is 12 residues. CDR1 is SEHNR, CDR2 FQNEAQ, per germline (reference sequence). Written as DNA, the CDR3 is TGTGCCAGCAGCTTGGGCAGGGCGTGCTACACCTTC. Its protein product is CASSLGRACYTF.

This clonotype was picked up many times. V gene TRBV28 combines with J gene TRBJ1-2; TRBD1 might be the D (5 bases). The length of the CDR3 is 13 residues. From germline, CDR1 is MDHEN and CDR2 SYDVKM. The ends were cut back, 6 bases at V and 4 bases at J, with 12 bases in the middle. CDR3 in amino acids: CASRRDRPYGYTF. The CDR3 nucleotides read TGTGCCAGCAGACGGGACCGACCCTATGGCTACACCTTC.

The sample holds many counts of this clonotype. V usage is TRBV28 and J usage is TRBJ2-1; D not certain. V lost 2 bases and J lost 9, with 11 bases in between. The germline V gene has CDR1 MDHEN and CDR2 SYDVKM. The CDR3 has 13 amino acids. The CDR3 reads CASSLPDLGEQFF. CDR3 sequence (DNA): TGTGCCAGCAGTTTACCGGACCTCGGTGAGCAGTTCTTC.

This clonotype was seen ten or more times. This rearrangement joins TRBV6-2 or TRBV6-3 to TRBJ2-7; D remains ambiguous. The CDR3 contains 13 residues. Germline loops: CDR1 MNHEY, CDR2 SVGEGT. The V end was cut by 10 bases, the J end by 3 bases, with 16 bases between. CDR3 loop: CATSYGQYYEQYF. CDR3 DNA: TGTGCCACCTCATACGGGCAGTACTACGAGCAGTACTTC.

The chain combines TRBV2 with TRBJ2-2; a weak D match, TRBD2 (6 bases). Per germline, CDR1 SNHLY and CDR2 FYNNEI. The CDR3 length is 15 residues. The V end lost 3 bases, the J end lost 2 bases, and 10 bases lay between the germline ends. The CDR3 region is CASSDTGTNTGELFF. The CDR3 DNA reads TGTGCCAGCAGTGACACGGGGACTAACACCGGGGAGCTGTTTTTT.

This clonotype was seen ten or more times. The chain is built from TRBV3-2 and TRBJ1-2. TRBV3-2 is noted as a pseudogene. The CDR3 loop spans 12 amino acids. The CDR3 loop reads CASSQGSGGYTF. CDR3 in DNA: TGTGCCAGCAGCCAGGGGAGCGGTGGCTACACCTTC.

This clonotype came up a few times. J is TRBJ2-7 and V is TRBV6-5, with a weak D call TRBD2 (6 bases). The germline gives CDR1 MNHEY, CDR2 SVGAGI. V gave up 2 bases and J gave up 4 bases, with 18 bases separating them. The CDR3 extends over 16 amino acids. CDR3 DNA: TGTGCCAGCAGTTACACATGGGGCCCGGAGGGATACGAGCAGTACTTC. It specifies CASSYTWGPEGYEQYF.

Ten or more counts support this clonotype. CDR3 nucleotide sequence: TGTGCCAGCAGCGGACACAGGGGGCATAACTATGGCTACACCTTC. It yields the protein CASSGHRGHNYGYTF. The genes are TRBV7-9 and TRBJ1-2, with 9 positions matching TRBD1. Trimming at V came to 5 bases and at J to 1 base, leaving 5 bases not matched to a gene. From germline, CDR1 is SEHNR and CDR2 FQNEAQ (reference sequence). The CDR3 has 15 residues.

This clonotype was counted only a few times. V usage is TRBV20-1 and J usage is TRBJ2-7, with D perhaps TRBD1 or TRBD2 (5 bases each). Germline assignment: CDR1 DFQATT and CDR2 SNEGSKA (reference sequence). The CDR3 runs to 14 residues. V gave up 5 bases and J gave up 2 bases, with 16 bases separating them. The chain's CDR3 is CSAPGLGPAYEQYF. CDR3 in DNA: TGCAGTGCTCCCGGGCTGGGACCTGCCTACGAGCAGTACTTC.

The rearrangement joins TRBV20-1 to TRBJ2-1, with D perhaps TRBD2 (7 bases). The CDR3 consists of 14 residues. CDR1 is DFQATT, CDR2 SNEGSKA, per germline (reference sequence). Trimming took 0 bases from V and 6 from J, leaving 12 bases between them. For the CDR3, the DNA is TGCAGTGCTAGAGATGGTGGGGGGGCCAATGAGCAGTTCTTC. Encoded protein: CSARDGGGANEQFF.

This clonotype appeared many times. The rearrangement joins TRBV28 to TRBJ2-7, with a possible D match to TRBD1 (5 bases). CDR1 MDHEN and CDR2 SYDVKM come from the germline V gene. This CDR3 is 15 amino acids long. The V gene lost 5 bases and the J gene lost 3 bases, with 17 bases spanning the gap. As DNA, the CDR3 is TGTGCCAGCAGTATCGGTACAGGAAGGGTCTACGAGCAGTACTTC. This translates into CASSIGTGRVYEQYF.

This clonotype was detected many times. This chain connects TRBV7-2 to TRBJ2-3; perhaps TRBD2 as D (5 bases). This CDR3 has 13 amino acids. V dropped 6 bases and J dropped 5 bases, with 12 bases sitting between them. CDR1 and CDR2 from the germline V gene are SGHTA and FQGNSA. The CDR3 bases are TGTGCCAGCAGTGGCGGGTCTAAAGATACGCAGTATTTT. Its translation is CASSGGSKDTQYF.

The sample holds many counts of this clonotype. The rearrangement uses TRBV20-1 and TRBJ2-5, with D possibly matching TRBD2 (5 bases). The CDR3 covers 12 residues. Per germline, CDR1 DFQATT and CDR2 SNEGSKA (reference sequence). Trimming cost V 3 bases and J 5 bases, with 10 bases left between them. The DNA of the CDR3 is TGCAGTGCTAGCGAGAGGGCTGAGACCCAGTACTTC. Its protein is CSASERAETQYF.